One sample yielded the 14 T cell receptor beta chains listed below, sequenced in a study of identical twins. TCRdb analysed the 5' RACE reads with MiXCR anew, one entry per CDR3 protein. The sample carries 500,000 to 650,000 distinct CDR3 sequences, just over 7% recorded once. These same records also appear under a second study, on yellow fever vaccine responses in identical twins.

The sequenced sample was PBMCs. The receptors originated from a woman younger than 30 in good health.

The genes are TRBV5-1 and TRBJ2-7; 9 bases line up with TRBD1. The germline CDR1 and CDR2 sequences are SGHRS and YFSETQ. The junction had 15 bases not matched to a gene; V was cut back by 4 bases and J by 4 bases. The CDR3 spans 17 residues. The CDR3 here is CASSQTPHRGLKYEQYV. The CDR3 bases are TGCGCCAGCAGCCAAACGCCCCACAGGGGGCTAAAGTACGAGCAGTACGTC.

This clonotype turned up a few times. The V gene is TRBV10-3, the J gene TRBJ1-3, with TRBD1 matching 10 bases. This CDR3 spans 17 amino acids. V lost 4 bases, J lost 7 bases, and 13 bases stayed unmatched. CDR1 is ENHRY, CDR2 SYGVKD, per germline. As DNA, the CDR3 is TGTGCCATCAGTGGAAGCCCGGGACAGGGGTATACTAACACCATATATTTT. Its protein is CAISGSPGQGYTNTIYF.

This clonotype has at least ten counts. The chain uses TRBV5-1 and TRBJ1-4; a possible D gene is TRBD1 (6 bases). The CDR3 has 15 amino acids. The ends were cut back, 2 bases at V and 0 bases at J, with 8 bases in the middle. In germline, CDR1 is SGHRS, CDR2 YFSETQ. The CDR3 spells CASSFTGTTNEKLFF. The CDR3 DNA follows: TGCGCCAGCAGCTTTACAGGGACAACTAATGAAAAACTGTTTTTT.

This clonotype was detected ten times or more. The V call is TRBV5-1, the J call TRBJ2-1; TRBD2 aligns across 12 bases. The CDR3 length is 17 residues. Losses at the gene ends were 4 bases for V and 5 bases for J; bases not matched to a gene: 10. Per the germline V gene, CDR1 is SGHRS and CDR2 is YFSETQ. The CDR3 nucleotides are TGCGCCAGCAGCCCCGTGCCCCGGACTAGCGGGGACAATGAGCAGTTCTTC. Protein product: CASSPVPRTSGDNEQFF.

The rearrangement links TRBV7-9 to TRBJ1-4, with D possibly matching TRBD1 (6 bases). The CDR3 is 15 amino acids. In germline, CDR1 is SEHNR, CDR2 FQNEAQ (reference sequence). Between the trimmed V and J ends, which lost 2 bases and 5 bases, there was a span of 12 bases. CDR3 amino acids: CASSLRTDSNEKLFF. CDR3 nucleotides: TGTGCCAGCAGCTTAAGGACAGATTCGAATGAAAAACTGTTTTTT.

The chain has TRBV20-1 and TRBJ1-5; no definite D call. CDR1 is DFQATT, CDR2 SNEGSKA, per germline (reference sequence). CDR3 length equals 13 residues. Trimming pared 5 bases from V and 0 bases from J, leaving 8 bases between. The CDR3 region has the DNA TGCAGTGCTGGCGCAACTAGCAATCAGCCCCAGCATTTT. Amino acids: CSAGATSNQPQHF.

This clonotype has only a few counts. The rearrangement joins TRBV10-3 to TRBJ2-5; no clear D gene. Germline V gene sequence: CDR1 ENHRY, CDR2 SYGVKD. Trimming left V 8 bases short and J 5 bases short, with 12 bases between. CDR3 length: 12 amino acids. The CDR3 DNA reads TGTGCCATCGGATGGCAGGAGGAGACCCAGTACTTC. Its translation: CAIGWQEETQYF.

V is TRBV20-1 and J is TRBJ2-5; 10 bases agree with TRBD1. This CDR3 spans 14 amino acids. The germline V gene has CDR1 DFQATT and CDR2 SNEGSKA (reference sequence). With 4 bases clipped from V and 5 bases from J, the junction kept 7 bases outside the gene matches. The CDR3 DNA follows: TGCAGTGCTACCCTCGACAGGGGGCTTGAGACCCAGTACTTC. The encoded protein is CSATLDRGLETQYF.

This clonotype was found many times. The rearrangement joins TRBV27 to TRBJ1-4; 9 bases match TRBD1. Germline V gives CDR1 MNHEY, CDR2 SMNVEV (reference sequence). V lost 6 bases and J lost 10; bases outside the gene matches: 12. The CDR3 length is 15 residues. CDR3 coding DNA: TGTGCCAGCAGCGAAACAGGGGGCGCCTTCGGAAAACTGTTTTTT. This gives the protein CASSETGGAFGKLFF.

The sample holds a few counts of this clonotype. The V and J genes are TRBV12-3 or TRBV12-4 and TRBJ2-4, with TRBD1 matching 11 bases. The CDR3 extends over 16 amino acids. Germline trimming cut 6 bases from V and 1 base from J; bases unmatched to any gene: 5. This CDR3 is CASSRDRGGAKNIQYF. CDR3 DNA: TGTGCCAGCAGCCGGGACAGGGGGGGGGCCAAAAACATTCAGTACTTC.

The rearrangement joins TRBV27 to TRBJ2-7, with D possibly TRBD1 on 5 matching bases. Germline CDR1 reads MNHEY; CDR2 reads SMNVEV (reference sequence). Trimming removed 0 bases at V and 5 bases at J, with 8 bases between. The CDR3 extends over 13 amino acids. The CDR3 is CASSLSGAHEQYF. The CDR3 DNA is TGTGCCAGCAGTTTATCAGGGGCCCACGAGCAGTACTTC.

The chain recombines TRBV10-3 with TRBJ1-2; TRBD1 aligns across 7 bases. Trimming took 4 bases from V and 10 from J; bases not matched to a gene: 12. The CDR3 extends over 14 amino acids. CDR1 and CDR2 from the germline V gene are ENHRY and SYGVKD. CDR3 residues: CAISAPPGTDLYTF. CDR3 in DNA: TGTGCCATCAGTGCCCCTCCTGGGACAGACCTCTACACCTTC.

The CDR3 protein is CSAGSGGNTGELFF. The CDR3 nucleotides read TGCAGTGCTGGAAGCGGGGGGAACACCGGGGAGCTGTTTTTT. The J gene is TRBJ2-2, the V gene TRBV20-1; 8 bases agree with TRBD2. V was pared by 5 bases and J by 1 base, with 3 bases of the junction left unmatched. This CDR3 comprises 14 residues. Germline V gene data show CDR1 as DFQATT and CDR2 as SNEGSKA (reference sequence).

This clonotype was seen ten or more times. The rearrangement uses TRBV6-1 and TRBJ1-5; 9 bases agree with TRBD1. Trimming at V came to 6 bases and at J to 3 bases, leaving 6 bases not matched to a gene. The germline V gene encodes CDR1 MNHNS and CDR2 SASEGT. The CDR3 sequence is 15 residues long. CDR3 nucleotides: TGTGCCAGCAGCAGGGACAGGGCTAACAATCAGCCCCAGCATTTT. Translating gives CASSRDRANNQPQHF.